This T cell receptor beta chain was retrieved from a study of OX40 agonist ivuxolimab in advanced cancers. TCRdb keeps only in-frame clones here, not all; method: immunoSEQ multiplex PCR. The table records 55,000 to 65,000 clones, over 75% of them present only once. The CDR3 covers 20 residues. This receptor was obtained from an adult with an advanced solid tumor such as melanoma, head and neck, liver or kidney cancer. The chain combines TRBV21-1 with TRBJ2-2; the DNA was not compared with TRBD2, the D call given in the table. TRBV21-1 is tagged as a pseudogene. The sample here was CD4+ or CD8+ T cells sorted from blood, taken in a trial of the OX40 agonist ivuxolimab. The CDR3 DNA is TGTGCCAGCAGCAAAACACGGACTAGCGGGAGGGACCCGAACACCGGGGAGCTGTTTTTT. This codes for CASSKTRTSGRDPNTGELFF.